Listed here are 18 T cell receptor beta chains from one sample, sequenced in a study of blood T cell repertoires in COVID-19. TCRdb keeps only in-frame clones here, not all; method: immunoSEQ multiplex PCR. Of about 140,000 clones in the sample, more than 70% were seen once. The sample consisted of peripheral blood. The source is a woman aged 60-75 years with acute or convalescent COVID-19.

This chain connects TRBV7-3 to TRBJ2-7, with D unresolved. Germline assignment: CDR1 SGHTA and CDR2 FQGTGA. Trimming stripped 5 bases from V and 4 bases from J, with 12 bases between. CDR3 length: 13 amino acids. The CDR3 coding sequence is TGTGCCAGCAGCCGAGGATCAGATTACGAGCAGTACTTC. It is translated as CASSRGSDYEQYF.

The CDR3 spells CSVANYLDSPLHF. CDR3 sequence (DNA): TGCAGCGTCGCAAACTACCTGGATTCACCCCTCCACTTT. The J gene is TRBJ1-6, the V gene TRBV29-1, with D unresolved. The V gene's germline CDR1 is SQVTM and CDR2 ANQGSEA. V lost 6 bases, J lost 8 bases, and 14 bases lay in between. This CDR3 has 13 amino acids.

The chain is built from TRBV30 and TRBJ1-1; maybe TRBD1 (5 bases). V was shortened by 2 bases and J by 6 bases, with 16 bases between the two germline ends. The CDR3 covers 14 residues. Per germline, CDR1 GTSNPN and CDR2 SVGIG (reference sequence). CDR3 sequence: CAWSPVRGVAEAFF. The CDR3 DNA sequence: TGTGCCTGGAGTCCCGTCCGGGGGGTGGCTGAAGCTTTCTTT. The complete variable domain, with remaining parts taken from reference TRBV30 and TRBJ1-1, reads SQTIHQWPATLVQPVGSPLSLECTVEGTSNPNLYWYRQAAGRGLQLLFYSVGIGQISSEVPQNLSASRPQDRQFILSSKKLLLSDSGFYLCAWSPVRGVAEAFFGQGTRLTVV.

The rearrangement links TRBV19 to TRBJ2-2, with 8 bases matching TRBD1. This CDR3 comprises 13 residues. Trimming cost V 9 bases and J 6 bases; bases outside gene matches: 6. Germline CDR1 reads LNHDA; CDR2 reads SQIVND (reference sequence). The CDR3 DNA is TGTGCCAGCGACAGGGGCGCGGCCGGGGAGCTGTTTTTT. The encoded protein is CASDRGAAGELFF.

The chain uses TRBV6-5 and TRBJ1-1; TRBD1 aligns across 7 bases. J was trimmed by 5 bases and V by 5 bases; bases with no gene match: 2. Germline values: CDR1 MNHEY, CDR2 SVGAGI. This CDR3 spans 12 amino acids. The CDR3 DNA reads as TGTGCCAGCAGTCCGACAGGGACTGAAGCTTTCTTT. Its translation is CASSPTGTEAFF.

The chain is built from TRBV24-1 and TRBJ2-3; 7 bases align to TRBD1. The J segment lost 2 bases and the V segment lost 12 bases, leaving 16 bases of the junction unmatched. This CDR3 is 16 amino acids long. Germline CDR1 and CDR2: KGHDR and SFDVKD. CDR3 nucleotide sequence: TGTGCCCGCAGAGGGCTGGGCGGACAGGCCACAGATACGCAGTATTTT. It specifies CARRGLGGQATDTQYF.

The genes are TRBV10-3 and TRBJ2-7, with D tentatively TRBD1 (6 bases). Germline assignment: CDR1 ENHRY and CDR2 SYGVKD. Trimming took 6 bases from V and 1 from J, leaving 10 bases between them. This CDR3 spans 13 amino acids. Here the CDR3 DNA reads TGTGCCATCAGCCGAACAGGGTCCTACGAGCAGTACTTC. Protein sequence: CAISRTGSYEQYF.

This clone turned up a few times. The chain has TRBV7-8 and TRBJ1-2; TRBD1 is a possible D gene (5 bases). Trimming took 1 base from V and 0 from J, leaving 9 bases between them. The CDR3 sequence is 15 residues long. Germline lookup yields CDR1 SGHVS and CDR2 FQNEAQ. The CDR3 DNA reads TGTGCCAGCAGCTTAGGGCAGGGTCCTAACTATGGCTACACCTTC. It specifies CASSLGQGPNYGYTF.

This chain connects TRBV7-8 to TRBJ2-7; 7 nucleotides match TRBD2. The germline V gene encodes CDR1 SGHVS and CDR2 FQNEAQ. V shed 5 bases and J 5 bases; nucleotides not matched to a gene: 6. The CDR3 runs to 13 residues. The CDR3 nucleotides read TGTGCCAGCAGCCTGACTAGCCGGAACGAGCAGTACTTC. This codes for CASSLTSRNEQYF.

The rearrangement joins TRBV5-1 to TRBJ1-1, with 8 nucleotides matching TRBD1. Unmatched junction bases numbered 8, after V lost 4 bases and J lost 0 bases. CDR1 and CDR2 from the germline V gene are SGHRS and YFSETQ. The CDR3 runs 16 residues. The CDR3 sequence is CASSLEGQGMNTEAFF. The DNA of the CDR3 is TGCGCCAGCAGCCTAGAAGGACAGGGTATGAACACTGAAGCTTTCTTT.

The chain has TRBV9 and TRBJ2-7, with 7 bases identical to TRBD1. Germline-derived CDR1 and CDR2 are SGDLS and YYNGEE. With V trimmed by 4 bases and J by 4 bases, 5 bases remained unmatched. The CDR3 runs 13 residues. CDR3 sequence (DNA): TGTGCCAGCAGCCAGGGGGACCTTTACGAGCAGTACTTC. Translating it yields CASSQGDLYEQYF.

This chain connects TRBV6-4 to TRBJ2-2, with 9 nucleotides matching TRBD2. This CDR3 comprises 15 residues. V shed 4 bases and J 1 base; nucleotides not matched to a gene: 1. CDR1 MRHNA and CDR2 SNTAGT come from the germline V gene. CDR3 region: CASSALAGNTGELFF. The CDR3 nucleotides are TGTGCCAGCAGTGCACTAGCGGGGAACACCGGGGAGCTGTTTTTT.

This chain connects TRBV19 to TRBJ1-2, with 9 bases fitting TRBD1. V shed 3 bases and J 4 bases; nucleotides not matched to a gene: 9. The CDR3 has 16 amino acids. Germline assignment: CDR1 LNHDA and CDR2 SQIVND (reference sequence). CDR3 amino acids: CASSIPPGTGTYGYTF. CDR3 coding DNA: TGTGCCAGTAGTATCCCTCCCGGGACAGGGACCTATGGCTACACCTTC.

The V and J genes are TRBV5-8 and TRBJ1-4; 9 bases are a match to TRBD1. Germline CDR1 is SGHTS and CDR2 is YDEGEE. V lost 4 bases and J lost 3; bases outside the gene matches: 4. CDR3 length equals 15 residues. CDR3 sequence (DNA): TGTGCCAGCAGCCATAGGACAGGGGCTAATGAAAAACTGTTTTTT. This encodes CASSHRTGANEKLFF.

The chain uses TRBV11-2 and TRBJ1-2, with D perhaps matching TRBD1 (6 bases). With 1 base removed from V and 3 bases from J, the gap between germline ends came to 21 bases. In germline, CDR1 is SGHAT, CDR2 FQNNGV. The CDR3 length is 18 residues. CDR3 DNA sequence: TGTGCCAGCAGCTTAGCGGCCCGGACAGTTACCTCTCACTATGGCTACACCTTC. This translates into CASSLAARTVTSHYGYTF.

As to this clone: The junction and the germline gene differ at one end; a read error may be behind it. The CDR3 sequence is CAISVGSGQGTQYF. As DNA, the CDR3 is TGTGCCATCAGTGTCGGATCAGGACAAGGGACCCAGTACTTC. This chain uses TRBV10-3 with TRBJ2-5; possible D gene TRBD1, 5 bases. The CDR3 runs to 14 residues. CDR1 and CDR2 from the germline V gene are ENHRY and SYGVKD.

The chain uses TRBV4-1 and TRBJ1-3, with D perhaps TRBD1 (6 bases). The ends were cut back, 0 bases at V and 4 bases at J, with 10 bases in the middle. CDR3 length equals 15 residues. Germline CDR1 reads MGHRA; CDR2 reads YSYEKL. Written as DNA, the CDR3 is TGCGCCAGCAGCCAAGACGGACAGATCGGAAACACCATATATTTT. It encodes CASSQDGQIGNTIYF.

The chain's CDR3 is CAWVSGTYQETQYF. DNA for the CDR3: TGTGCCTGGGTTAGCGGGACGTACCAAGAGACCCAGTACTTC. The chain carries TRBV30 and TRBJ2-5; 8 bases map to TRBD2. The germline V gene encodes CDR1 GTSNPN and CDR2 SVGIG (reference sequence). The CDR3 is made up of 14 amino acids. With 5 bases clipped from V and 0 bases from J, the junction kept 5 bases outside the gene matches. The complete variable domain, with remaining parts taken from reference TRBV30 and TRBJ2-5, reads SQTIHQWPATLVQPVGSPLSLECTVEGTSNPNLYWYRQAAGRGLQLLFYSVGIGQISSEVPQNLSASRPQDRQFILSSKKLLLSDSGFYLCAWVSGTYQETQYFGPGTRLLVL.